This TCR beta chain was identified during a study of shared T cell receptors in the human thymus. CDR3 length: 13 residues. CDR1 and CDR2 from the germline V gene are MDHEN and SYDVKM. The V end was cut by 3 bases, the J end by 2 bases, with 8 bases between. Measured with immunoSEQ multiplex PCR; TCRdb has only the in-frame clones, and not every one. Of about 380,000 clones listed, approximately 95% were seen once; the top ten hold approximately 0.02%. V is TRBV28 and J is TRBJ2-7; tentatively, D is TRBD1 (6 bases). The sequence was obtained from a human donor. Sequencing used thymocytes. The CDR3 loop reads CASSFGTPYEQYF. CDR3 DNA sequence: TGTGCCAGCAGTTTCGGGACACCCTACGAGCAGTACTTC.